This T cell receptor beta chain was sequenced for a study of molecular identifiers for immune sequencing clone quantification. Points on this clonotype: Antigen specificity is unknown.

This CDR3 contains 15 residues. V was pared by 3 bases and J by 7 bases, with 16 bases between. CDR1 and CDR2 (germline): LGHNA, YSLEER. TCRdb redid the calling of the PCR reads with MiXCR, one entry per CDR3 protein. This table holds under 600,000 distinct CDR3 sequences, roughly 25% found once. Study-level points and caveats: Spiked Jurkat TCR RNA from one cell was reportedly detectable among around 1 million naive cells. Clones that exceeded 20 RNA copies held over 99% of effector molecules, yet under 1% in naive cells.

This clonotype was sampled from a human donor in good health. Some libraries in this study had Jurkat cell RNA spiked in. The rearrangement links TRBV4-3 to TRBJ2-1; D is unresolved. The sample consisted of naive CD8+ T cells from blood, with Jurkat cell RNA spiked in. Subset in this sample: FACS-sorted CD8+CD4-CCR7+CD45RA+ naive T cells. The CDR3: CASSQGHTLRNEQFF. CDR3 nucleotide sequence: TGCGCCAGCAGCCAGGGTCACACACTGAGGAATGAGCAGTTCTTC.